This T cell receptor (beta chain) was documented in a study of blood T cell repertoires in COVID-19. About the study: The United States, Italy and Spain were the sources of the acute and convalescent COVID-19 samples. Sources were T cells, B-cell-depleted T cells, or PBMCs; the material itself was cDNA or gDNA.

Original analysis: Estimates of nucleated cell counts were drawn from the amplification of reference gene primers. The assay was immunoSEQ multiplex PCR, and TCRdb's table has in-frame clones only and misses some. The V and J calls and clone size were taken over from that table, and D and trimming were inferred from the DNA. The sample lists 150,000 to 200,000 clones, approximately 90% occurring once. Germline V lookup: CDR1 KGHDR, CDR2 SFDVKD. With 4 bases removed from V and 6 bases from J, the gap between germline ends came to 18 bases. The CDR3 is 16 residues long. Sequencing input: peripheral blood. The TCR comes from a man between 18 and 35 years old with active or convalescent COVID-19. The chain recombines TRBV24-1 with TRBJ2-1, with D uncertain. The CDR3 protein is CATSDHSSRGFNEQFF. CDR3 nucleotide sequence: TGTGCCACCAGTGACCACTCTTCGAGAGGCTTCAATGAGCAGTTCTTC.